The source of this T cell receptor beta chain is a study of STAT3 mutations in large granular lymphocyte leukemia. The overall study: Canonical activating STAT3 mutations were detected in roughly half of the longitudinally sequenced T-LGLL patients.

Study observations and caveats: Sampling intervals varied between patients and samples. Every T-LGLL patient had at least one immunodominant TCRbeta clonotype.

In germline, CDR1 is GTSNPN, CDR2 SVGIG (reference sequence). This CDR3 region has 12 residues. Trimming stripped 5 bases from V and 4 bases from J, with 11 bases between. Average productive template count per sample was around 43,000. TCRdb keeps only in-frame clones here, not all; method: immunoSEQ multiplex PCR. The sample has roughly 3,200 clones, roughly 45% seen once. With regard to this clone: Its antigen is undetermined.

The V call is TRBV30, the J call TRBJ1-2, with a weak D call TRBD1 (6 bases). Sequenced: peripheral blood mononuclear cells. This clonotype was obtained from a man over 45 with T-cell large granular lymphocyte leukemia. Some clones in this sample may be carry-over from other donors' samples. The CDR3 coding sequence is TGTGCCTGGGCCAGGGGCCTCTATGGCTACACCTTC. It is translated as CAWARGLYGYTF.